A selection of T cell receptor beta chains follows, all from one sample in a study of T cell responses to AZD1222 COVID-19 vaccine. The assay was immunoSEQ multiplex PCR, and TCRdb's table has in-frame clones only and misses some. Of about 110,000 clones listed, 87% were seen once; the top ten hold 4.8%. Sequencing was performed on peripheral blood, taken 28 days after the second AZD1222 dose. The receptors were sampled from an adult who received the AZD1222 COVID-19 vaccine. Each CDR3 is given with its conserved first and last residue. Each record gives: D gene, J gene, clone size, V gene, CDR3 protein, CDR3 DNA. D genes are given only for firm matches. Not every row has a clone size; where given, it reads once, few, many or a size class.

>TRBD1|TRBJ2-1|.|TRBV28
CASSRQGGRNEQFF
TGTGCCAGCAGCCGACAGGGTGGCCGGAATGAGCAGTTCTTC
>TRBD1|TRBJ2-1|.|TRBV24-1
CATEGQANEQFF
TGTGCCACCGAGGGACAGGCCAATGAGCAGTTCTTC
>TRBD2|TRBJ2-3|.|TRBV19
CASSRGTRTSGGPGGRNTQYF
TGTGCCAGTAGCCGCGGCACCCGGACTAGCGGGGGCCCAGGGGGGAGGAATACGCAGTATTTT
>.|TRBJ2-7|.|TRBV18
CASSPRDRSYEQYF
TGTGCCAGCTCACCAAGGGACCGTTCCTACGAGCAGTACTTC
>.|TRBJ2-7|.|TRBV3-1/TRBV3-2
CASSQVSEQYF
TGTGCCAGCAGCCAAGTTAGCGAGCAGTACTTC
>TRBD1|TRBJ2-7|few|TRBV19
CASSVNRGDEQYF
TGTGCCAGTAGTGTCAACAGGGGTGACGAGCAGTACTTC
>TRBD2|TRBJ2-1|.|TRBV5-4
CASSAGLAAINEQFF
TGTGCCAGCAGCGCGGGACTAGCGGCTATCAATGAGCAGTTCTTC
>.|TRBJ2-2|few|TRBV19
CASSEILRTGELFF
TGTGCCAGTAGTGAGATCCTTCGCACCGGGGAGCTGTTTTTT
>TRBD1|TRBJ2-1|.|TRBV19
CASSKGQGVDEQFF
TGTGCCAGTAGTAAGGGACAGGGGGTGGATGAGCAGTTCTTC
>.|TRBJ1-1|.|TRBV2
CASSDQMNTEAFF
TGTGCCAGCAGTGACCAGATGAACACTGAAGCTTTCTTT
>.|TRBJ2-1|.|TRBV4-1
CASSPVRLDNEQFF
TGCGCCAGCAGCCCAGTCCGGCTCGATAATGAGCAGTTCTTC
>TRBD1|TRBJ1-2|.|TRBV5-4
CASSLAETGVGYTF
TGTGCCAGCAGCTTGGCTGAGACAGGGGTCGGCTACACCTTC
>TRBD1|TRBJ1-3|.|TRBV7-2
CASRPTGGIVGTIYF
TGTGCCAGCAGACCAACAGGGGGCATTGTGGGGACCATATATTTT
>.|TRBJ1-5|.|TRBV18
CASSPSRGNQPQHF
TGTGCCAGCTCACCCTCCAGGGGCAATCAGCCCCAGCATTTT
>.|TRBJ1-2|.|TRBV6-5
CASVGGHYGYTF
TGTGCCAGCGTCGGGGGCCACTATGGCTACACCTTC
>.|TRBJ1-5|.|TRBV19
CASSIRQGNQPQHF
TGTGCCAGTAGTATAAGGCAGGGCAATCAGCCCCAGCATTTT
>.|TRBJ1-5|.|TRBV19
CASSIPFRGQPQHF
TGTGCCAGTAGTATCCCTTTCAGAGGTCAGCCCCAGCATTTT
>.|TRBJ1-2|.|TRBV10-2
CASRSNLSLDLSDYGYTF
TGCGCCAGCAGGAGTAACCTATCACTAGATCTTAGTGACTATGGCTACACCTTC
>.|TRBJ1-1|.|TRBV20-1
CSASRRTEAFF
TGCAGTGCTTCCCGGAGGACTGAAGCTTTCTTT
>TRBD1|TRBJ2-7|.|TRBV7-2
CASSPGTAEQYF
TGTGCCAGCAGCCCCGGGACAGCTGAGCAGTACTTC
>TRBD1|TRBJ1-3|.|TRBV4-1
CASSQEGQTGNTIYF
TGCGCCAGCAGCCAAGAGGGACAGACTGGAAACACCATATATTTT
>.|TRBJ1-1|.|TRBV19
CASSNQNTEAFF
TGTGCCAGTAGTAACCAGAACACTGAAGCTTTCTTT
>.|TRBJ1-3|.|TRBV18
CASSPRSGSGNTIYF
TGTGCCAGCTCACCGCGGTCGGGCTCTGGAAACACCATATATTTT
>.|TRBJ2-3|.|TRBV5-1
CASSLDRGAENADTQYF
TGCGCCAGCAGCCTTGATAGGGGGGCCGAAAACGCAGATACGCAGTATTTT
>TRBD2|TRBJ2-7|once|TRBV19
CASRGGSSTHEQYF
TGTGCCAGTAGGGGGGGGAGTTCAACCCACGAGCAGTACTTC
>TRBD1|TRBJ2-2|.|TRBV19
CASTSTGPRVTGELFF
TGTGCCAGTACCTCGACAGGGCCGAGAGTCACGGGGGAGCTGTTTTTT
>.|TRBJ2-7|.|TRBV28
CASSLLSYSRPYEQYF
TGTGCCAGCAGTTTATTATCGTACAGCCGCCCCTACGAGCAGTACTTC
>TRBD1|TRBJ1-5|.|TRBV24-1
CATSDSGTVRCNQPQHF
TGTGCCACCAGTGATTCTGGGACAGTTCGATGCAATCAGCCCCAGCATTTT
>TRBD2|TRBJ2-5|.|TRBV5-1
CASGTGLRGETQYF
TGCGCCAGCGGAACGGGACTAAGAGGAGAGACCCAGTACTTC
>TRBD1|TRBJ2-2|.|TRBV5-1
CASSLGQGGGELFF
TGCGCCAGCAGCTTGGGACAGGGCGGCGGGGAGCTGTTTTTT
>.|TRBJ2-5|.|TRBV11-2
CASSLEWSPEETQYF
TGTGCCAGCAGCTTAGAGTGGAGTCCAGAAGAGACCCAGTACTTC
>.|TRBJ1-4|.|TRBV28
CASSSQASNEKLFF
TGTGCCAGCAGTTCACAGGCGTCTAATGAAAAACTGTTTTTT
>.|TRBJ2-1|.|TRBV6-5
CASSYSRGDNEQFF
TGTGCCAGCAGTTACTCGAGAGGGGACAATGAGCAGTTCTTC
>TRBD1|TRBJ1-5|.|TRBV7-2
CASSGRTGDQPQHF
TGTGCCAGCAGCGGTCGCACAGGGGATCAGCCCCAGCATTTT
>.|TRBJ2-7|.|TRBV5-1
CASSSETGYDPYEQYF
TGCGCCAGCAGCTCCGAGACAGGTTACGACCCCTACGAGCAGTACTTC
>.|TRBJ2-3|.|TRBV2
CASSLDRPTDTQYF
TGTGCCAGCAGCCTTGACAGGCCCACAGATACGCAGTATTTT
>.|TRBJ2-7|.|TRBV11-2
CASSLEASSYEQYF
TGTGCCAGCAGCTTAGAAGCTAGCTCCTACGAGCAGTACTTC
>TRBD1|TRBJ1-2|.|TRBV10-1
CASRENTGGRDYGYTF
TGCGCCAGCAGGGAAAATACAGGGGGCAGGGACTATGGCTACACCTTC
>.|TRBJ1-1|.|TRBV12-3/TRBV12-4
CASRPFLNTEAFF
TGTGCCAGCCGCCCATTTTTGAACACTGAAGCTTTCTTT
>TRBD1|TRBJ2-7|.|TRBV4-3
CASSLGTDNSYEQYF
TGCGCCAGCAGCCTGGGGACAGACAACTCCTACGAGCAGTACTTC
>.|TRBJ2-7|once|TRBV9
CASSRGIEQYF
TGTGCCAGCAGTCGGGGAATCGAGCAGTACTTC
>.|TRBJ1-5|.|TRBV19
CASSIGQTRSNQPQHF
TGTGCCAGTAGTATCGGACAGACGAGAAGCAATCAGCCCCAGCATTTT
>.|TRBJ2-7|few|TRBV19
CASSSTSRSSYEQYF
TGTGCCAGTAGTTCTACATCCCGGAGCTCCTACGAGCAGTACTTC
>TRBD1|TRBJ1-4|once|TRBV11-2
CASSNRDRRKLFF
TGTGCCAGCAGCAACCGGGACAGGAGGAAACTGTTTTTT
>.|TRBJ2-7|.|TRBV7-9
CASSLGGAWEQYF
TGTGCCAGCAGCTTAGGAGGCGCGTGGGAGCAGTACTTC
>TRBD1|TRBJ2-6|.|TRBV9
CASSSTGVSGANVLTF
TGTGCCAGCAGCTCGACAGGGGTGTCTGGGGCCAACGTCCTGACTTTC
>TRBD1|TRBJ2-7|.|TRBV30
CAWSTGQGYEQYF
TGTGCCTGGAGTACGGGACAGGGTTACGAGCAGTACTTC
>TRBD1|TRBJ2-5|.|TRBV7-2
CASSLNPATGYQETQYF
TGTGCCAGCAGCTTAAACCCCGCGACAGGGTACCAAGAGACCCAGTACTTC
>.|TRBJ1-4|.|TRBV5-1
CASSFWGGEKLFF
TGCGCCAGCAGCTTTTGGGGGGGTGAAAAACTGTTTTTT
>.|TRBJ2-5|.|TRBV5-4
CASSFFRASRQETQYF
TGTGCCAGCAGCTTCTTTCGGGCCAGCCGACAAGAGACCCAGTACTTC
>TRBD1|TRBJ1-2|.|TRBV3-1/TRBV3-2
CASSSHDRGVYGYTF
TGTGCCAGCAGCTCTCACGACAGGGGCGTTTATGGCTACACCTTC
>.|TRBJ2-3|.|TRBV11-2
CASSPAPGSSGADTQYF
TGTGCCAGCAGCCCGGCCCCAGGTTCCTCTGGGGCAGATACGCAGTATTTT
>TRBD1|TRBJ2-2|.|TRBV18
CASSEQGAGELFF
TGTGCCAGCTCAGAACAGGGGGCCGGGGAGCTGTTTTTT
>.|TRBJ1-2|.|TRBV19
CASSMGRENYGYTF
TGTGCCAGTAGTATGGGCAGGGAGAACTATGGCTACACCTTC
>.|TRBJ1-4|.|TRBV19
CASSKGDGSNEKLFF
TGTGCCAGTAGTAAGGGTGACGGAAGTAATGAAAAACTGTTTTTT
>.|TRBJ1-5|.|TRBV30
CAWSSQGKQPQHF
TGTGCCTGGAGTAGCCAGGGAAAACAGCCCCAGCATTTT
>.|TRBJ1-6|once|TRBV2
CASSFETGAHSPLHF
TGTGCCAGCAGTTTCGAGACCGGGGCCCATTCACCCCTCCACTTT
>TRBD1|TRBJ2-1|.|TRBV5-6
CASSTPRQGAYNEQFF
TGTGCCAGCAGCACCCCCAGACAGGGGGCCTACAATGAGCAGTTCTTC
>.|TRBJ1-6|.|TRBV7-8
CASGVVDSPLHF
TGTGCGAGCGGGGTAGTAGATTCACCCCTCCACTTT